The 18 T cell receptor beta chains given below trace back to one sample, sequenced in a study of CXCR3-negative and CXCR3-positive naive CD8 T cells. General study points: CXCR3-expressing naive cells carried TRB CDR3s more hydrophobic than those of CXCR3-negative naive cells.

All TRB cDNA libraries came from 5' RACE performed with UMI labels. TCRdb re-called the 5' RACE reads; one entry per CDR3 protein, DNA not given. This sample's clone table lists around 120,000 distinct CDR3 sequences. What these receptors recognize is not known. Sequenced sample: naive CXCR3+ CD8+ T cells from blood. Indicated subset: CD45RO-CCR7+CD27+CD95- naive CD8+ T cells expressing CXCR3 (TNR3+). Receptors were obtained from a human donor in good health. Some clones in this sample may be carry-over from other donors' samples.

V and J are TRBV7-9 and TRBJ1-2. Germline V CDR1 and CDR2: SEHNR, FQNEAQ (reference sequence). This CDR3 region has 12 residues. The CDR3: CASRGGDYGYTF.

The CDR3 loop is CASSYWIRDGPSPLHF. This chain joins TRBV6-6 and TRBJ1-6. The CDR3 is 16 residues long. Germline CDR1 is MNHNY and CDR2 is SVGAGI (reference sequence).

The genes are TRBV7-9 and TRBJ2-3; absent DNA, TCRdb's TRBD1 call cannot be checked. Per the germline V gene, CDR1 is SEHNR and CDR2 is FQNEAQ (reference sequence). The CDR3 spans 16 residues. The CDR3 reads CASSLAGTLARDTQYF.

This chain connects TRBV5-6 to TRBJ2-7; TCRdb reports TRBD1, a call that lacks DNA to check it against. Germline CDR1 SGHDT, CDR2 YYEEEE. The CDR3 runs 14 residues. CDR3 residues: CASSWGDSAYEQYF. The full variable domain, rest sourced from reference TRBV5-6 and TRBJ2-7, is DAGVTQSPTHLIKTRGQQVTLRCSPKSGHDTVSWYQQALGQGPQFIFQYYEEEERQRGNFPDRFSGHQFPNYSSELNVNALLLGDSALYLCASSWGDSAYEQYFGPGTRLTVT.

The J gene is TRBJ2-2, the V gene TRBV14; the TRBD2 assignment by TCRdb is unverifiable without DNA. This CDR3 is built from 16 residues. Germline V CDR1 and CDR2: SGHDN, FVKESK. The CDR3 loop is CASSSPAGLNTGELFF. The full variable domain, completed using reference TRBV14 and TRBJ2-2, is EAGVTQFPSHSVIEKGQTVTLRCDPISGHDNLYWYRRVMGKEIKFLLHFVKESKQDESGMPNNRFLAERTGGTYSTLKVQPAELEDSGVYFCASSSPAGLNTGELFFGEGSRLTVL.

V is TRBV7-3 and J is TRBJ2-1; checking the TCRdb D call of TRBD2 is not possible without DNA. The CDR3 spans 15 residues. In germline, CDR1 is SGHTA, CDR2 FQGTGA. The CDR3 loop is CASSLGLPGVNEQFF.

This rearrangement joins TRBV6-1 to TRBJ2-1; TCRdb returns TRBD1, unconfirmable since there is no DNA. CDR1 MNHNS and CDR2 SASEGT come from the germline V gene. There are 16 residues in the CDR3. CDR3 residues: CASRAGVGDVYNEQFF.

The CDR3: CASSSGQPSSGNTIYF. The chain links TRBV5-6 to TRBJ1-3; TCRdb's D call, TRBD1, is unchecked because there is no DNA. The CDR3 is 16 amino acids. The germline V gene encodes CDR1 SGHDT and CDR2 YYEEEE.

This chain joins TRBV7-9 and TRBJ1-2; TCRdb picks TRBD1, but there is no DNA to check that call. In germline, CDR1 is SEHNR, CDR2 FQNEAQ (reference sequence). The CDR3 contains 18 residues. The CDR3 here is CASTPVGGGAGGNYGYTF. Using reference TRBV7-9 and TRBJ1-2 for the parts outside the CDR3, the full variable domain is DTGVSQNPRHKITKRGQNVTFRCDPISEHNRLYWYRQTLGQGPEFLTYFQNEAQLEKSRLLSDRFSAERPKGSFSTLEIQRTEQGDSAMYLCASTPVGGGAGGNYGYTFGSGTRLTVV.

This rearrangement joins TRBV28 to TRBJ2-7. The CDR3 consists of 14 residues. Germline V gene sequence: CDR1 MDHEN, CDR2 SYDVKM. The CDR3 spells CASSFEVGGYEQYF.

The rearrangement links TRBV18 to TRBJ2-6. CDR3 length: 13 amino acids. Germline loops: CDR1 KGHSH, CDR2 LQKENI. The CDR3 loop is CASSPSGANVLTF.

V and J are TRBV5-1 and TRBJ2-3; the TCRdb call, TRBD2, lacks DNA for checking. The CDR3 has 17 residues. Germline CDR1 reads SGHRS; CDR2 reads YFSETQ. CDR3 loop: CASSLDPLASATDTQYF.

This chain joins TRBV29-1 and TRBJ2-2. Germline V CDR1 and CDR2: SQVTM, ANQGSEA. There are 12 residues in the CDR3. The CDR3 protein is CSVGTNTGELFF.

This sequence joins TRBV7-9 and TRBJ2-3; the TRBD2 assignment by TCRdb is unverifiable without DNA. Per germline, CDR1 SEHNR and CDR2 FQNEAQ (reference sequence). This CDR3 contains 16 residues. This CDR3 is CASSSGLAGDGDTQNF.

CDR3: CASSYSNQPTGAFDQPQHF. V gene TRBV6-6 combines with J gene TRBJ1-5; absent DNA, TCRdb's TRBD1 call cannot be checked. CDR1 and CDR2 (germline): MNHNY, SVGAGI (reference sequence). This CDR3 has 19 residues.

The genes are TRBV7-9 and TRBJ1-1. CDR1 is SEHNR and CDR2 is FQNEAQ in the germline V gene (reference sequence). This CDR3 is 12 amino acids long. CDR3 loop: CASSPGITEAFF.

This sequence joins TRBV7-3 and TRBJ2-2. Germline loops: CDR1 SGHTA, CDR2 FQGTGA. This CDR3 comprises 14 residues. The CDR3 is CASSLTRNTGELFF.

The chain couples TRBV27 to TRBJ1-2. Germline lookup yields CDR1 MNHEY and CDR2 SMNVEV (reference sequence). This CDR3 is 13 amino acids long. The CDR3 is CASSLSGPYGYTF.